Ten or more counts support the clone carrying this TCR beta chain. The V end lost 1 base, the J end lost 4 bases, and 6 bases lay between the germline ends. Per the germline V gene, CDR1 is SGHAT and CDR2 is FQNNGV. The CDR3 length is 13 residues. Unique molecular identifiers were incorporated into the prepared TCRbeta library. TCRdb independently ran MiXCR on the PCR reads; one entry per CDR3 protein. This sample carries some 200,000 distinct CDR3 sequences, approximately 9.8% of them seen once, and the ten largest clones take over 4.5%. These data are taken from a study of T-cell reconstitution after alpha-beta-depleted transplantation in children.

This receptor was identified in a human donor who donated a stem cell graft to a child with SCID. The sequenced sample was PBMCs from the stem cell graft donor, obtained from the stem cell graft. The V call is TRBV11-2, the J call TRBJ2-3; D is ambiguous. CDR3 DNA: TGTGCCAGCAGCTTAGTGTCGCCAGATACGCAGTATTTT. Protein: CASSLVSPDTQYF.